These 20 T cell receptor beta chains originate from one sample sequenced in a study of blood T cell repertoires in COVID-19. Method: immunoSEQ multiplex PCR; TCRdb's copy keeps in-frame clones and lacks some. The table has 200,000 to 300,000 clones, roughly 88% seen once. The sample was PBMCs or T cells enriched from blood (not recorded which). All receptors derive from a woman aged 45-59 years who had recovered from COVID-19.

This clone was counted between two and nine times. V is TRBV27 and J is TRBJ1-6; D gene uncertain. Germline values: CDR1 MNHEY, CDR2 SMNVEV (reference sequence). Trimming stripped 4 bases from V and 9 bases from J, with 7 bases between. The CDR3 length is 12 residues. The CDR3 region has the DNA TGTGCCAGCAGTTCCCTCGGTTCACCCCTCCACTTT. This gives the protein CASSSLGSPLHF.

V and J are TRBV12-3 or TRBV12-4 and TRBJ1-2; D gene unclear. V was trimmed by 4 bases and J by 0 bases, leaving 3 bases between them. The CDR3 loop spans 12 amino acids. In nucleotides, the CDR3 is TGTGCCAGCAGTTATACTAACTATGGCTACACCTTC. The encoded protein is CASSYTNYGYTF.

The chain combines TRBV28 with TRBJ2-7; 13 bases agree with TRBD2. Trimming removed 3 bases from V and 6 bases from J; junction bases left unmatched: 11. Germline V gene lookup returns CDR1 MDHEN and CDR2 SYDVKM. This CDR3 region has 17 residues. CDR3 bases: TGTGCCAGCAGTTTCCGCCGGACTAGCGGGAGTCAAGCCGAGCAGTACTTC. Protein: CASSFRRTSGSQAEQYF.

V is TRBV7-9 and J is TRBJ2-4; 12 bases are a match to TRBD2. V trimming: 5 bases; J trimming: 0 bases; junction bases outside the gene matches: 2. CDR1 and CDR2 from the germline V gene are SEHNR and FQNEAQ (reference sequence). The CDR3 is made up of 16 amino acids. The CDR3 region has the DNA TGTGCCAGCAGCCAGACTAGCGGGGGAGCCAAAAACATTCAGTACTTC. It is translated as CASSQTSGGAKNIQYF.

Written as DNA, the CDR3 is TGTGCCAGCAGTGCCACAACAGGGGGTTGGTATGGCTACACCTTC. Translating it yields CASSATTGGWYGYTF. This chain uses TRBV25-1 with TRBJ1-2, with 8 bases that match TRBD1. The trim removed 4 bases at V and 5 bases at J, leaving 9 bases unmatched. This CDR3 spans 15 amino acids. Per germline, CDR1 MGHDK and CDR2 SYGVNS.

The J gene is TRBJ2-1, the V gene TRBV10-2; 9 nucleotides agree with TRBD1. CDR3 length equals 14 residues. CDR1 and CDR2 from the germline V gene are WSHSY and SAAADI. V was pared by 4 bases and J by 6 bases, with 4 bases of the junction left unmatched. In DNA form, the CDR3 reads TGCGCCAGCAGTGGGACAGGGGATGCCAATGAGCAGTTCTTC. This translates into CASSGTGDANEQFF.

The rearrangement links TRBV19 to TRBJ1-1; possible D gene TRBD1, 6 bases. V gave up 5 bases and J gave up 2 bases, with 15 bases separating them. Germline lookup yields CDR1 LNHDA and CDR2 SQIVND (reference sequence). This CDR3 is built from 15 residues. The CDR3 nucleotides are TGTGCCAGTAGTTTGGGGGCAGGAGCAAACACTGAAGCTTTCTTT. It yields the protein CASSLGAGANTEAFF.

The chain combines TRBV5-1 with TRBJ2-1; TRBD2 matches 7 bases. The germline gives CDR1 SGHRS, CDR2 YFSETQ. This CDR3 region has 16 residues. Unmatched junction bases numbered 13, after V lost 3 bases and J lost 7 bases. The CDR3 DNA reads as TGCGCCAGCAGCTCGGGAGGAGCGGGTTCTGTAAATGAGCAGTTCTTC. This sequence encodes CASSSGGAGSVNEQFF.

This clone was seen only once. The V gene is TRBV18, the J gene TRBJ2-7; D might be TRBD2 (6 bases). V was clipped by 4 bases and J by 5 bases, with 9 bases between them. CDR3 length: 12 residues. Germline values: CDR1 KGHSH, CDR2 LQKENI. CDR3 in amino acids: CASSLGLDEQYF. The CDR3 bases are TGTGCCAGCTCACTGGGACTCGACGAGCAGTACTTC. Looking up the rest from reference TRBV18 and TRBJ2-7 gives the full variable domain: NAGVMQNPRHLVRRRGQEARLRCSPMKGHSHVYWYRQLPEEGLKFMVYLQKENIIDESGMPKERFSAEFPKEGPSILRIQQVVRGDSAAYFCASSLGLDEQYFGPGTRLTVT.

This chain connects TRBV10-3 to TRBJ2-3, with 10 bases that match TRBD2. CDR3 length equals 13 residues. Germline CDR1 reads ENHRY; CDR2 reads SYGVKD. V dropped 9 bases and J dropped 1; count of bases not matched to a gene: 1. The CDR3 region has the DNA TGTGCCATTCTAGCGGGAGGCACAGATACGCAGTATTTT. Protein sequence: CAILAGGTDTQYF.

This clone was picked up a small number of times. This rearrangement joins TRBV2 to TRBJ2-2; perhaps TRBD1 as D (5 bases). CDR3 length equals 12 residues. Trimming shortened V by 6 bases and J by 3 bases, and 5 bases separated the two germline ends. Germline V gene lookup returns CDR1 SNHLY and CDR2 FYNNEI. The CDR3 coding sequence is TGTGCCAGCAGAGGGGACACCGGGGAGCTGTTTTTT. Translated: CASRGDTGELFF.

The chain has TRBV19 and TRBJ1-4, with a weak D call TRBD1 (6 bases). This CDR3 has 13 amino acids. Germline V gene sequence: CDR1 LNHDA, CDR2 SQIVND (reference sequence). Trimming took off 4 bases at V and 8 bases at J, with 11 bases between the two ends. The CDR3: CASSNRAGEKLFF. CDR3 DNA sequence: TGTGCCAGTAGTAACAGGGCTGGGGAAAAACTGTTTTTT.

A single count supports this clone. This chain connects TRBV19 to TRBJ2-5, with 11 bases fitting TRBD1. Germline CDR1 reads LNHDA; CDR2 reads SQIVND (reference sequence). V shed 4 bases and J 5 bases; nucleotides not matched to a gene: 9. The CDR3 covers 16 residues. The CDR3 loop is CASSSAGTGGRETQYF. CDR3 nucleotides: TGTGCCAGTAGTAGTGCGGGGACAGGGGGTAGGGAGACCCAGTACTTC.

J is TRBJ1-1 and V is TRBV5-5, with D possibly TRBD1 on 5 matching bases. V gave up 4 bases and J gave up 3 bases, with 16 bases separating them. The CDR3 totals 15 residues. The germline gives CDR1 SGHKS, CDR2 YYEKEE (reference sequence). The CDR3 protein is CASSGWTPGDTEAFF. The CDR3 DNA reads as TGTGCCAGCAGCGGTTGGACACCTGGGGACACTGAAGCTTTCTTT.

This chain links TRBV19 with TRBJ2-5; 10 nucleotides match TRBD1. The CDR3 contains 17 residues. V shed 5 bases and J 5 bases; nucleotides not matched to a gene: 14. The germline CDR1 and CDR2 sequences are LNHDA and SQIVND (reference sequence). The CDR3 protein is CASSGTTWTGGYETQYF. CDR3 sequence (DNA): TGTGCCAGTAGTGGAACCACATGGACAGGGGGTTATGAGACCCAGTACTTC.

J is TRBJ1-2 and V is TRBV4-3; 9 nucleotides match TRBD1. The CDR3 extends over 15 amino acids. Looked up from germline, CDR1 is LGHNA and CDR2 is YSLEER. Trimming took 3 bases from V and 7 from J; bases not matched to a gene: 9. The CDR3 sequence: CASSQVLTGGIGYTF. The CDR3 DNA sequence: TGCGCCAGCAGCCAGGTCCTAACAGGGGGCATTGGCTACACCTTC.

The DNA for the CDR3 is TGTGCCAGCAGCTTAGCCGGACACCCCACAGATACGCAGTATTTT. Protein product: CASSLAGHPTDTQYF. The chain has TRBV7-9 and TRBJ2-3; possible D gene TRBD1, 5 bases. Germline V gene data show CDR1 as SEHNR and CDR2 as FQNEAQ (reference sequence). The CDR3 length is 15 residues. Trimming pared 0 bases from V and 2 bases from J, leaving 9 bases between.

The rearrangement links TRBV12-3 or TRBV12-4 to TRBJ2-7; weak D call: TRBD2 (5 bases). The V gene lost 7 bases and the J gene lost 5 bases, with 12 bases spanning the gap. The CDR3 spans 12 residues. The CDR3 bases are TGTGCCAGCATGAGGGAGCTCCACGAGCAGTACTTC. Translating it yields CASMRELHEQYF.

The chain uses TRBV27 and TRBJ2-1, with 8 bases matching TRBD2. After removal of 10 bases from V and 9 bases from J, the junction contained 14 bases not matched to a gene. The CDR3 contains 14 residues. Germline CDR1 is MNHEY and CDR2 is SMNVEV (reference sequence). CDR3: CATYRGLAGGEQFF. The CDR3 nucleotides read TGTGCCACCTACCGCGGACTAGCTGGTGGTGAGCAGTTCTTC.

The chain combines TRBV7-8 with TRBJ2-7; 8 nucleotides match TRBD2. There are 15 residues in the CDR3. The V gene's germline CDR1 is SGHVS and CDR2 FQNEAQ. With V trimmed by 5 bases and J by 2 bases, 8 bases remained unmatched. This CDR3 is CASSGLGGGTYEQYF. DNA of the CDR3: TGTGCCAGCAGCGGCCTCGGGGGGGGAACCTACGAGCAGTACTTC.